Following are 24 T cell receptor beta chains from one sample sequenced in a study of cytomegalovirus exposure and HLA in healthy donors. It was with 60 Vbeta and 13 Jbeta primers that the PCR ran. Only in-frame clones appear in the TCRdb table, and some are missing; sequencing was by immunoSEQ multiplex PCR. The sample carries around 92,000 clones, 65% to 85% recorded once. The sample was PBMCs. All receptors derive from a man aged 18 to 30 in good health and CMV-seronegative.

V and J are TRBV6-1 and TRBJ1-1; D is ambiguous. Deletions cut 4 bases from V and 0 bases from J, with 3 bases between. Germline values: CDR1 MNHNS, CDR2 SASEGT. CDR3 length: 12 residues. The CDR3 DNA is TGTGCCAGCAGTGTCTTGAACACTGAAGCTTTCTTT. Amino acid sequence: CASSVLNTEAFF.

The CDR3 coding sequence is TGTGCCAGCTCTCAACCGTCCAGGGACAACACCTTC. It encodes CASSQPSRDNTF. This chain links TRBV18 with TRBJ1-2; weak D call: TRBD1 (6 bases). CDR1 and CDR2 from the germline V gene are KGHSH and LQKENI. The CDR3 covers 12 residues. The germline V and J ends were trimmed by 6 bases and 12 bases, with 17 bases remaining between them.

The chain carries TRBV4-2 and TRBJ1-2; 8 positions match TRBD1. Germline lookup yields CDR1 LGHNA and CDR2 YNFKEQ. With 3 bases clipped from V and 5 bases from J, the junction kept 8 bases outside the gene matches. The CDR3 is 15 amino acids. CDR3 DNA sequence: TGTGCCAGCAGCCAGCAAAGGACAGGGAATTATGGCTACACCTTC. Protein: CASSQQRTGNYGYTF.

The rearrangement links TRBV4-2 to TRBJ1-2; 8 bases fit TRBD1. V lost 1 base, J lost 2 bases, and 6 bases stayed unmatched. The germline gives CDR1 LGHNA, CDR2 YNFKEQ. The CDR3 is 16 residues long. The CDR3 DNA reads TGTGCCAGCAGCCAAGCGCAAAGACAGGGGAACTATGGCTACACCTTC. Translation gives CASSQAQRQGNYGYTF.

The CDR3 DNA is TGTGCCACCAGCAGAGATACTAGGAAAGCTTTCTTT. It encodes CATSRDTRKAFF. This chain links TRBV15 with TRBJ1-1, with unresolved D. Deletions cut 0 bases from V and 9 bases from J, with 8 bases between. This CDR3 region has 12 residues. Germline CDR1 reads LNHNV; CDR2 reads YYDKDF (reference sequence).

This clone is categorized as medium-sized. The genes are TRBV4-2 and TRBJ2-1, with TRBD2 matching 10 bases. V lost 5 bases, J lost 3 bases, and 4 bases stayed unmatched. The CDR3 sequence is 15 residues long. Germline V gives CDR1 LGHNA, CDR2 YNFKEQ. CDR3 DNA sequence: TGTGCCAGCAGCTCCCTAGCGGGGGACTACAATGAGCAGTTCTTC. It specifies CASSSLAGDYNEQFF.

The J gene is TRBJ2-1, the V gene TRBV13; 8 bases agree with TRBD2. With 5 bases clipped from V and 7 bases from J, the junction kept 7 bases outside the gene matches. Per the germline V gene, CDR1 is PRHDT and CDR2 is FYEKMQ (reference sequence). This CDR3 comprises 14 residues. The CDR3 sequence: CASSLGGAGNEQFF. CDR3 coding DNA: TGTGCCAGCAGCCTCGGGGGGGCTGGGAATGAGCAGTTCTTC.

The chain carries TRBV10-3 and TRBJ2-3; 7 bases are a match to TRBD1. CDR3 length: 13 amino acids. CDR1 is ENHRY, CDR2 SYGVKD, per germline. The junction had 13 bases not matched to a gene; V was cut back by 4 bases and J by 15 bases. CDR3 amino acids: CAISGRSGTADYF. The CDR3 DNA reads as TGTGCCATCAGTGGCCGCTCCGGGACAGCGGATTATTTT.

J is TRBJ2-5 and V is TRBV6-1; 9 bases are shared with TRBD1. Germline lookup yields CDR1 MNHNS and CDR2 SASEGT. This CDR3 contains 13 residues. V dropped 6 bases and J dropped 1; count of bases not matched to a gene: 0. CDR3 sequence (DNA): TGTGCCAGCAGGACAGGGGGCCAAGAGACCCAGTACTTC. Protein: CASRTGGQETQYF.

CDR3 sequence reads: CASSLGALATVYEQYF. CDR3 coding DNA: TGCGCCAGCAGCTTGGGAGCTCTAGCGACCGTCTACGAGCAGTACTTC. The genes are TRBV5-1 and TRBJ2-7, with D possibly TRBD2 on 6 matching bases. Germline V CDR1 and CDR2: SGHRS, YFSETQ. The CDR3 loop spans 16 amino acids. V was clipped by 0 bases and J by 3 bases, with 16 bases between them.

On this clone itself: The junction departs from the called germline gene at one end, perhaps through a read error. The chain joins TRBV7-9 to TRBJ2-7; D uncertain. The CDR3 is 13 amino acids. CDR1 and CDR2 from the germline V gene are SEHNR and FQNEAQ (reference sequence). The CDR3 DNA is TGTTCCAGCAGCGAGTTAGCTTTCTACGAGCAGTACTTC. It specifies CSSSELAFYEQYF.

CDR3 in amino acids: CASSSGQGSTYEQYF. The CDR3 nucleotides read TGTGCCAGCAGCTCGGGACAGGGATCCACCTACGAGCAGTACTTC. This rearrangement joins TRBV7-8 to TRBJ2-5; 9 positions agree with TRBD1. The better agreement between TRBJ2-7 and the DNA end casts doubt on the J call. The germline V gene has CDR1 SGHVS and CDR2 FQNEAQ. This CDR3 has 15 residues.

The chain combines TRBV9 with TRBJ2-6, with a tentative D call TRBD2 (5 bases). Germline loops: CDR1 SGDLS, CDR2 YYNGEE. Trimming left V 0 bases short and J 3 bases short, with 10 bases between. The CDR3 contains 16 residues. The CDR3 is CASSVARGSGANVLTF. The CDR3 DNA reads TGTGCCAGCAGCGTAGCTCGGGGTAGTGGGGCCAACGTCCTGACTTTC.

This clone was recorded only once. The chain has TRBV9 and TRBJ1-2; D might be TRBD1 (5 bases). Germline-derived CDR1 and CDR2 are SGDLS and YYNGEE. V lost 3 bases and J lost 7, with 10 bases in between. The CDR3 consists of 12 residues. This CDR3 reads CASSGTRGGYTF. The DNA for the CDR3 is TGTGCCAGCAGCGGTACAAGGGGTGGCTACACCTTC.

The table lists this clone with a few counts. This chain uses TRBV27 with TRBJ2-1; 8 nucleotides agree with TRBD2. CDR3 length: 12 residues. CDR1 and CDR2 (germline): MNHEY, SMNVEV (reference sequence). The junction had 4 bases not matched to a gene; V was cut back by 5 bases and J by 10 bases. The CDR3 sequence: CASSRGGGEQFF. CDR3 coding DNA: TGTGCCAGCAGTCGGGGGGGCGGCGAGCAGTTCTTC.

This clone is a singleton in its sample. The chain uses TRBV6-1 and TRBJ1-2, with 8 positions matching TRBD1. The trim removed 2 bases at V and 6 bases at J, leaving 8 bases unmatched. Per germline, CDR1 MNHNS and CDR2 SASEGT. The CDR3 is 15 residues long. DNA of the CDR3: TGTGCCAGCAGTGAAAGGCCAGGGGGCCCGGATGGCTACACCTTC. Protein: CASSERPGGPDGYTF.

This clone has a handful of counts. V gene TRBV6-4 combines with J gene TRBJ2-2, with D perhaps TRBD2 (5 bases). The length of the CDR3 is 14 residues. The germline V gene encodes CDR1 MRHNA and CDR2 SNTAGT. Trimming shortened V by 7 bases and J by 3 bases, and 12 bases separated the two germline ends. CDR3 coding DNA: TGTGCCAGCAAGAGGGTTCCAGACACCGGGGAGCTGTTTTTT. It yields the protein CASKRVPDTGELFF.

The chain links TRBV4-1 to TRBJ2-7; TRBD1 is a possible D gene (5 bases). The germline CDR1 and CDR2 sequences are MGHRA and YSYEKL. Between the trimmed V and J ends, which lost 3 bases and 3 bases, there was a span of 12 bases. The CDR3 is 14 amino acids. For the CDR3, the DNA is TGCGCCAGCAGCCAGGGGCGATTGAACTACGAGCAGTACTTC. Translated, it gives CASSQGRLNYEQYF.

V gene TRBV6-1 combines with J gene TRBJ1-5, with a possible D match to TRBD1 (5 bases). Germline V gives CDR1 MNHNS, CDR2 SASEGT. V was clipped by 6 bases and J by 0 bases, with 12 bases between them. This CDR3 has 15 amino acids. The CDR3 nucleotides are TGTGCCAGCAGCTGGACATCTAATAGCAATCAGCCCCAGCATTTT. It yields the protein CASSWTSNSNQPQHF.

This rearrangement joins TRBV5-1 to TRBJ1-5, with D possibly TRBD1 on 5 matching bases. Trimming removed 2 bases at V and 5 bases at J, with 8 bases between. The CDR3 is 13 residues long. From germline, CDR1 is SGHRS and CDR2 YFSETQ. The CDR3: CASSLWGDQPQHF. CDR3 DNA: TGCGCCAGCAGCTTATGGGGCGATCAGCCCCAGCATTTT.

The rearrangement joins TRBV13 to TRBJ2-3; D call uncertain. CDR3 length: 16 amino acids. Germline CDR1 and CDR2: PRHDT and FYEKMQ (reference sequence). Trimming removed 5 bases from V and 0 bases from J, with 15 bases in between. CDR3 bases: TGTGCCAGCAGCACCCGAGTGGTACGAAGCACAGATACGCAGTATTTT. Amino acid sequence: CASSTRVVRSTDTQYF.

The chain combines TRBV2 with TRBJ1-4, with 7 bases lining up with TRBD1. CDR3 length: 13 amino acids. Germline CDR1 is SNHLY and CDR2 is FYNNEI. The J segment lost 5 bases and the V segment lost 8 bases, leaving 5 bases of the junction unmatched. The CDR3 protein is CASGDSLNEKLFF. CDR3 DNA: TGTGCCAGCGGGGACAGCCTCAATGAAAAACTGTTTTTT.

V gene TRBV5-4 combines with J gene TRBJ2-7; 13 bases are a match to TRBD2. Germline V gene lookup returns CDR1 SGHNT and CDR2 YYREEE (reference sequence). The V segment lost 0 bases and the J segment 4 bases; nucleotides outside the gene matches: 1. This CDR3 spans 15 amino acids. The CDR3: CASSLGTSGGYEQYF. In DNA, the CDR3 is TGTGCCAGCAGCTTGGGGACTAGCGGGGGTTACGAGCAGTACTTC.

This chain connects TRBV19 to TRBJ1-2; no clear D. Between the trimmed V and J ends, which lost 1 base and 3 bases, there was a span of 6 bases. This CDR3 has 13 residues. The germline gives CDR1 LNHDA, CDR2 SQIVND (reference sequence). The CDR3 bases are TGTGCCAGTAGTATAGTGGGAGACTATGGCTACACCTTC. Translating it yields CASSIVGDYGYTF.